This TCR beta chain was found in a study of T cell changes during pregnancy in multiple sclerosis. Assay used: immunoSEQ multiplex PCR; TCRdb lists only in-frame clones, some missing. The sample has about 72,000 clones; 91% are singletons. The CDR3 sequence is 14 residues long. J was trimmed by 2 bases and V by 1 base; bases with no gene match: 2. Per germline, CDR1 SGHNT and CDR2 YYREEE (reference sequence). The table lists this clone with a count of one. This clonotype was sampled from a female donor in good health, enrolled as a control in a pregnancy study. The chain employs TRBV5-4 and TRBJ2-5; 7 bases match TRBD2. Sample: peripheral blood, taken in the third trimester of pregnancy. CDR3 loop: CASSLRREQETQYF. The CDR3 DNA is TGTGCCAGCAGCTTGAGGCGGGAGCAAGAGACCCAGTACTTC.